This TCR beta chain is drawn from a study of somatic mutations in cytotoxic T cells in rheumatoid arthritis. Study as a whole: Among the T-cell populations stained with V beta antibodies, some were separated by flow sorting at nearly 100% purity, including V beta1+ cells whose TCRB was sequenced. Overall study results and limits: Significant differences in CD8+ T-cell clonality were not found between rheumatoid arthritis patients and healthy controls (age-matched). For rheumatoid arthritis patients, CD8+ clonality increased with age, whereas it did not in healthy controls.

Turning to this clone: Its antigen is unknown.

Assay: immunoSEQ multiplex PCR; the TCRdb copy retains only in-frame clones and omits some. This table has more than 35,000 clones, under 90% appearing once. What was sequenced was CD8+ T cells sorted from blood. This TCR came from a man aged 35-49 years in good health.

The CDR3 sequence: CASSLLGGMADEQYF. The CDR3 bases are TGTGCCAGCAGCTTATTGGGCGGGATGGCAGACGAGCAGTACTTC. V is TRBV7-6 and J is TRBJ2-7; a weak D match, TRBD2 (6 bases). CDR3 size: 15 residues. Germline CDR1 and CDR2: SGHVS and FNYEAQ. Trimming pared 2 bases from V and 5 bases from J, leaving 16 bases between.